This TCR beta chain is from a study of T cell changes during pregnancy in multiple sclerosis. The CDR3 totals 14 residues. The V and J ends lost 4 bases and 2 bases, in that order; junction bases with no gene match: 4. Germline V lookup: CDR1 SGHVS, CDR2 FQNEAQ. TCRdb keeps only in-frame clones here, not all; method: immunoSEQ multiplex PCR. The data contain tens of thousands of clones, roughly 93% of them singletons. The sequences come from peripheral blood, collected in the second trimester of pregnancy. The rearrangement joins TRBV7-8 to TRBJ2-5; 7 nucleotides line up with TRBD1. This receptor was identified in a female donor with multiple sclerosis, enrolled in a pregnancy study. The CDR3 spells CASSSRTGQETQYF. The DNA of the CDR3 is TGTGCCAGCAGCTCGAGGACAGGTCAAGAGACCCAGTACTTC. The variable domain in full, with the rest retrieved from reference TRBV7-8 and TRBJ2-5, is GAGVSQSPRYKVAKRGQDVALRCDPISGHVSLFWYQQALGQGPEFLTYFQNEAQLDKSGLPSDRFFAERPEGSVSTLKIQRTQQEDSAVYLCASSSRTGQETQYFGPGTRLLVL.